This TCR beta chain was sequenced in a study of blood T cells in healthy people across ages. Study results and caveats: More naive CD4+ cells and higher diversity marked long-lived donors relative to aged donors.

In this sample, this clonotype turned up once. Antigen: not known. The second PCR ran roughly 7 to 12 cycles with a sample-barcoded 5' primer and J-beta primers. Any given sample supplied a minimum of 2.5 million CDR3-containing paired-end reads. TCRdb re-analysed the 5' RACE reads in MiXCR, keeping a single row per CDR3 protein. The data hold roughly 730,000 distinct CDR3 sequences, with 45% to 70% observed a single time. The TCR originated in a man in his forties in good health. The sample taken for sequencing was blood.

The CDR3 nucleotides read TGCAGTGCTGATTTTGGGGGTCAATACAATGAGCAGTTCTTC. Residues: CSADFGGQYNEQFF. J is TRBJ2-1 and V is TRBV20-1; D is tentatively TRBD1 or TRBD2 (5 bases each). The CDR3 loop spans 14 amino acids. The V end was cut by 5 bases, the J end by 4 bases, with 15 bases between. Germline loops: CDR1 DFQATT, CDR2 SNEGSKA (reference sequence).